What follows are 23 T cell receptor beta chains derived from one specimen sequenced in a study of T cells in Graves' hyperthyroidism and ophthalmopathy. The source material, RNA transcripts, was used to amplify TCR beta CDR3 regions. A first-round RT-PCR of the TCR CDR3 used the HTBI primer set. A single record per CDR3 protein comes from TCRdb applying MiXCR to the multiplex PCR reads. The top ten hold approximately 46% of the sample, which has 200,000 to 250,000 distinct CDR3 sequences, roughly a sixth seen once. The sequencing input was blood. The source of these receptors is a man aged 45-65 years with Graves' hyperthyroidism.

This clonotype was detected ten times or more. CDR3 DNA sequence: TGCGCCAGCAGCGGAGGACTAGCGGGTTACAATGAGCAGTTCTTC. It codes for CASSGGLAGYNEQFF. This chain links TRBV5-1 with TRBJ2-1; 11 nucleotides align to TRBD2. With V trimmed by 4 bases and J by 4 bases, 4 bases remained unmatched. The V gene's germline CDR1 is SGHRS and CDR2 YFSETQ. This CDR3 is built from 15 residues.

This clonotype was counted between two and nine times. V is TRBV24-1 and J is TRBJ2-2, with 7 bases aligning to TRBD1. Trimming removed 1 base from V and 5 bases from J; junction bases left unmatched: 6. Germline V gene lookup returns CDR1 KGHDR and CDR2 SFDVKD. CDR3 length: 16 amino acids. CDR3: CATSDFDRAETGELFF. DNA of the CDR3: TGTGCCACCAGTGATTTTGACAGGGCGGAAACCGGGGAGCTGTTTTTT.

This clonotype has at least ten counts. CDR3 loop: CASSPRGNQPQHF. The CDR3 nucleotides are TGTGCCAGCAGTCCCCGGGGAAATCAGCCCCAGCATTTT. V and J are TRBV28 and TRBJ1-5; D gene ambiguous. CDR3 size: 13 residues. CDR1 is MDHEN, CDR2 SYDVKM, per germline. V was trimmed by 5 bases and J by 4 bases, leaving 9 bases between them.

The sample holds a few counts of this clonotype. This sequence joins TRBV18 and TRBJ2-7, with 8 bases aligning to TRBD1. In germline, CDR1 is KGHSH, CDR2 LQKENI. The V and J ends lost 4 bases and 5 bases, in that order; junction bases with no gene match: 13. The CDR3 contains 16 residues. CDR3 nucleotide sequence: TGTGCCAGCTCACAATCCGGGGCAGGGGGCACCGACGAGCAGTACTTC. This translates into CASSQSGAGGTDEQYF.

Points on this clonotype: A read error may explain this, as a much larger clone is one base away. The rearrangement joins TRBV5-1 to TRBJ2-1; the D gene is possibly TRBD1 (6 bases). From germline, CDR1 is SGHRS and CDR2 YFSETQ. CDR3 size: 13 residues. The CDR3 loop reads CTSTVQGYNEQFF. In nucleotides, the CDR3 is TGCACCAGCACGGTACAGGGCTACAATGAGCAGTTCTTC. The full variable domain, its missing parts supplied by reference TRBV5-1 and TRBJ2-1, is KAGVTQTPRYLIKTRGQQVTLSCSPISGHRSVSWYQQTPGQGLQFLFEYFSETQRNKGNFPGRFSGRQFSNSRSEMNVSTLELGDSALYLCTSTVQGYNEQFFGPGTRLTVL.

The CDR3 sequence is CSAREGTVTNQPQHF. CDR3 DNA sequence: TGCAGTGCTAGGGAAGGGACAGTGACTAATCAGCCCCAGCATTTT. The chain couples TRBV20-1 to TRBJ1-5; 7 bases are a match to TRBD1. The V gene's germline CDR1 is DFQATT and CDR2 SNEGSKA (reference sequence). V gave up 3 bases and J gave up 4 bases; unmatched junction bases: 9. This CDR3 spans 15 amino acids.

This clonotype was found many times. The V gene is TRBV30, the J gene TRBJ2-1; D ambiguous. In germline, CDR1 is GTSNPN, CDR2 SVGIG (reference sequence). Trimming removed 3 bases from V and 6 bases from J, with 15 bases in between. The CDR3 spans 14 residues. CDR3 region: CAWSYGPPVNEQFF. The CDR3 region has the DNA TGTGCCTGGAGCTATGGGCCCCCGGTCAATGAGCAGTTCTTC.

The chain links TRBV7-2 to TRBJ1-3; D is ambiguous. CDR1 and CDR2 (germline): SGHTA, FQGNSA. The CDR3 is 14 amino acids. Trimming took 3 bases from V and 1 from J, leaving 7 bases between them. The CDR3 reads CASSLMHSGNTIYF. DNA of the CDR3: TGTGCCAGCAGCTTGATGCATTCTGGAAACACCATATATTTT.

This clonotype was seen a few times. In DNA, the CDR3 is TGCAGTGCTAGACAAATCCTAAACAATGAGCAGTTCTTC. Translating it yields CSARQILNNEQFF. The chain employs TRBV20-1 and TRBJ2-1; unclear D gene. Between the trimmed V and J ends, which lost 2 bases and 5 bases, there was a span of 10 bases. CDR1 is DFQATT, CDR2 SNEGSKA, per germline (reference sequence). The CDR3 has 13 residues.

Comments on this clonotype: This may be a read error: a much more frequent sequence differs by one nucleotide. V gene TRBV7-2 combines with J gene TRBJ2-5; 7 positions agree with TRBD2. Germline CDR1 SGHTA, CDR2 FQGNSA. V shed 4 bases, J shed 3 bases, and the junction held 8 bases outside the gene matches. The length of the CDR3 is 15 residues. Written as DNA, the CDR3 is TGTACCAGCAGCTCCGGACTAGTTCAGAAAGAGACCCAGTACTTC. Its protein is CTSSSGLVQKETQYF.

This clonotype was detected ten times or more. V usage is TRBV10-2 and J usage is TRBJ2-5, with TRBD1 matching 9 bases. The CDR3 is made up of 14 amino acids. The V segment lost 5 bases and the J segment 1 base; nucleotides outside the gene matches: 2. CDR1 is WSHSY, CDR2 SAAADI, per germline. This CDR3 is CASSSQGAQETQYF. The CDR3 coding sequence is TGCGCCAGCAGTTCACAGGGGGCCCAAGAGACCCAGTACTTC.

This clonotype was detected a few times. The rearrangement uses TRBV10-3 and TRBJ2-3; D unclear. Trimming removed 6 bases at V and 0 bases at J, with 7 bases between. The CDR3 is 13 amino acids. Germline V gene data show CDR1 as ENHRY and CDR2 as SYGVKD. The CDR3: CAIRSSSTDTQYF. In DNA, the CDR3 is TGTGCCATCAGGAGTTCTAGCACAGATACGCAGTATTTT.

The chain is built from TRBV18 and TRBJ2-1; D may be TRBD1 (8 bases). The germline gives CDR1 KGHSH, CDR2 LQKENI. The CDR3 consists of 15 residues. V lost 1 base and J 7 bases, leaving 14 bases between the germline ends. The CDR3 DNA is TGTGCCAGCTCACCACGACAGGGGACTACTAATGAGCAGTTCTTC. Translation: CASSPRQGTTNEQFF. The full variable domain, completed using reference TRBV18 and TRBJ2-1, is NAGVMQNPRHLVRRRGQEARLRCSPMKGHSHVYWYRQLPEEGLKFMVYLQKENIIDESGMPKERFSAEFPKEGPSILRIQQVVRGDSAAYFCASSPRQGTTNEQFFGPGTRLTVL.

The table lists this clonotype with many counts. The chain employs TRBV20-1 and TRBJ2-1; the match to TRBD2 covers 11 bases. CDR1 is DFQATT and CDR2 is SNEGSKA in the germline V gene (reference sequence). CDR3 length equals 15 residues. With 4 bases clipped from V and 3 bases from J, the junction kept 5 bases outside the gene matches. CDR3 sequence: CSATLAGGVYNEQFF. The CDR3 nucleotides are TGCAGTGCTACCCTAGCGGGAGGTGTCTACAATGAGCAGTTCTTC.

The chain links TRBV7-9 to TRBJ2-4; 7 positions agree with TRBD2. Germline trimming cut 3 bases from V and 6 bases from J; bases unmatched to any gene: 5. Per the germline V gene, CDR1 is SEHNR and CDR2 is FQNEAQ (reference sequence). The CDR3 extends over 14 amino acids. The CDR3 bases are TGTGCCAGCAGCTTGGGGGGGGTTGGAAACATTCAGTACTTC. Amino acid sequence: CASSLGGVGNIQYF.

This clonotype has a handful of counts. This chain joins TRBV5-1 and TRBJ2-7; 9 bases align to TRBD2. The germline V gene has CDR1 SGHRS and CDR2 YFSETQ. The V segment lost 7 bases and the J segment 6 bases; nucleotides outside the gene matches: 11. The CDR3 length is 14 residues. DNA for the CDR3: TGCGCCAGCGGTCCGGGACTAGCATCGGGCGAGCAGTACTTC. It codes for CASGPGLASGEQYF.

This clonotype was seen repeatedly, ten times or more. This chain connects TRBV12-5 to TRBJ2-5, with 7 nucleotides matching TRBD2. CDR3 length: 12 residues. The J segment lost 1 base and the V segment lost 10 bases, leaving 3 bases of the junction unmatched. The germline V gene encodes CDR1 LGHNT and CDR2 FRNRAP. The CDR3 sequence is CATSGAQETQYF. CDR3 coding DNA: TGTGCTACCAGCGGGGCCCAAGAGACCCAGTACTTC.

This clonotype was seen more than once but under ten times. The chain has TRBV20-1 and TRBJ1-1; D is possibly TRBD1 (5 bases). CDR1 and CDR2 (germline): DFQATT, SNEGSKA (reference sequence). The CDR3 extends over 15 amino acids. V was clipped by 1 base and J by 0 bases, with 12 bases between them. Here the CDR3 reads CSARVPGRLNTEAFF. DNA of the CDR3: TGCAGTGCTAGAGTTCCGGGGCGGTTGAACACTGAAGCTTTCTTT.

With regard to this clonotype: This may be a read error, as it is one base from a much larger clone. The chain is built from TRBV10-3 and TRBJ2-1; D is ambiguous. The J call may be incorrect, as the DNA end agrees better with TRBJ2-7. The CDR3 length is 14 residues. Per germline, CDR1 ENHRY and CDR2 SYGVKD. DNA of the CDR3: TGTGCCATCAGGGACCCGAGCTCCTACAATGAGCAGTACTTC. Residues: CAIRDPSSYNEQYF.

The table lists this clonotype with many counts. The DNA for the CDR3 is TGCAGTGCTAGCCCCGCGAGGGATCACGAGCAGTACTTC. It is translated as CSASPARDHEQYF. The rearrangement uses TRBV20-1 and TRBJ2-7; tentatively, D is TRBD2 (5 bases). There are 13 residues in the CDR3. V shed 3 bases and J shed 5 bases, with 14 bases lying between them. CDR1 and CDR2 (germline): DFQATT, SNEGSKA (reference sequence).

This clonotype was detected only a few times. The chain recombines TRBV28 with TRBJ2-5; 9 nucleotides line up with TRBD1. V was pared by 6 bases and J by 7 bases, with 12 bases of the junction left unmatched. The V gene's germline CDR1 is MDHEN and CDR2 SYDVKM. The CDR3 has 15 amino acids. The CDR3 reads CASRSGQGSIGTQYF. DNA of the CDR3: TGTGCCAGCAGATCCGGACAGGGGTCGATTGGGACCCAGTACTTC. Full variable domain (remainder filled in from reference TRBV28 and TRBJ2-5): DVKVTQSSRYLVKRTGEKVFLECVQDMDHENMFWYRQDPGLGLRLIYFSYDVKMKEKGDIPEGYSVSREKKERFSLILESASTNQTSMYLCASRSGQGSIGTQYFGPGTRLLVL.

DNA for the CDR3: TGTGCCAGCAGCTTATCCCGGACAGGGGATTCACCCCTCCACTTT. Its translation: CASSLSRTGDSPLHF. V gene TRBV7-2 combines with J gene TRBJ1-6; TRBD1 agrees at 9 bases. CDR1 and CDR2 from the germline V gene are SGHTA and FQGNSA. CDR3 size: 15 residues. The ends lost 2 bases at V and 8 bases at J; junction bases unmatched: 4.

This clonotype came up a few times. The CDR3 DNA sequence: TGTGCCAGCACCGAGGACAGTAATGAGCAGTTCTTC. It specifies CASTEDSNEQFF. The chain uses TRBV7-9 and TRBJ2-1, with D possibly TRBD1 on 6 matching bases. Between the trimmed V and J ends, which lost 7 bases and 7 bases, there was a span of 11 bases. The CDR3 covers 12 residues. Germline CDR1 and CDR2: SEHNR and FQNEAQ (reference sequence). The whole variable domain, remainder taken from reference TRBV7-9 and TRBJ2-1, is DTGVSQNPRHKITKRGQNVTFRCDPISEHNRLYWYRQTLGQGPEFLTYFQNEAQLEKSRLLSDRFSAERPKGSFSTLEIQRTEQGDSAMYLCASTEDSNEQFFGPGTRLTVL.